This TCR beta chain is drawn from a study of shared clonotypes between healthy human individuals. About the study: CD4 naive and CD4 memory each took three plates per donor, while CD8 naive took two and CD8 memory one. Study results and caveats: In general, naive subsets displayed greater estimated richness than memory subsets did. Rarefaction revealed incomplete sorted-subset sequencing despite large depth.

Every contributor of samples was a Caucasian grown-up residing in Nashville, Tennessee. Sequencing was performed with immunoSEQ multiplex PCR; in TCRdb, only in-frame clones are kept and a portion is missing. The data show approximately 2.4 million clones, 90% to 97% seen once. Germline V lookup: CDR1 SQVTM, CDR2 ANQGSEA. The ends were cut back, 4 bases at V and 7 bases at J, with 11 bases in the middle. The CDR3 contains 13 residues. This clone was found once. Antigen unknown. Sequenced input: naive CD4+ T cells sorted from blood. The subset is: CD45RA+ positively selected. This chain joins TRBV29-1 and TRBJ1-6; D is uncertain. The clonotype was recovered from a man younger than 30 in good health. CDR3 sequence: CSVGQDLNSPLHF. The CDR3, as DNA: TGCAGCGTTGGGCAAGACCTAAATTCACCCCTCCACTTT.